The present TCR beta chain was sequenced within a study of CD4 and CD8 cells across lung adenocarcinoma regions. Donors had localized lung adenocarcinoma, a non-small cell lung cancer. TCRdb re-called the PCR reads through MiXCR, storing one row per CDR3 protein. The sample contains about 5,200 distinct CDR3 sequences, 50% of which appear only once. There are 16 residues in the CDR3. J lost 5 bases, V lost 1 base, and 8 bases had no gene match. In germline, CDR1 is LGHDT, CDR2 YNNKEL (reference sequence). The V and J genes are TRBV3-1 and TRBJ2-5, with TRBD1 matching 9 bases. The clonotype comes from a male donor with lung adenocarcinoma. The CD4 and CD8 labels of this study may be unreliable. Material for sequencing was CD4+ T cells from the margin of a lung tumor. The CDR3 loop is CASSQAGGTGWETQYF. DNA of the CDR3: TGTGCCAGCAGCCAAGCAGGAGGGACAGGGTGGGAGACCCAGTACTTC.